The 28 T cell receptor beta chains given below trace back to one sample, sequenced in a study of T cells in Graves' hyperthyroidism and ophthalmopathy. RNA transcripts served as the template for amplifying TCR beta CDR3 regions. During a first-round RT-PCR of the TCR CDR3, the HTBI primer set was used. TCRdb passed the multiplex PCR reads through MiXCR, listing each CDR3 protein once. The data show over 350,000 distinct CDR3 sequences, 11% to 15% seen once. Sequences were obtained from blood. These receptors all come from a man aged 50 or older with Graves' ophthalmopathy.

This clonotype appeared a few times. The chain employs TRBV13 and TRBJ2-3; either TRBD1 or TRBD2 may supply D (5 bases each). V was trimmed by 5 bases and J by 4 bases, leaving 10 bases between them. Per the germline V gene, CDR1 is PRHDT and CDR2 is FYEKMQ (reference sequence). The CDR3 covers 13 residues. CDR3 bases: TGTGCCAGCAGCCACGGGACCCCAGATACGCAGTATTTT. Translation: CASSHGTPDTQYF.

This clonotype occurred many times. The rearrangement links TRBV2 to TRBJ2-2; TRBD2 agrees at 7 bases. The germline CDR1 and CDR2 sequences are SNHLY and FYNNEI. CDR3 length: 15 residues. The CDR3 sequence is CAKSTVRGENGELFF. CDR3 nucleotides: TGTGCTAAAAGCACTGTTCGGGGGGAGAACGGGGAGCTGTTTTTT.

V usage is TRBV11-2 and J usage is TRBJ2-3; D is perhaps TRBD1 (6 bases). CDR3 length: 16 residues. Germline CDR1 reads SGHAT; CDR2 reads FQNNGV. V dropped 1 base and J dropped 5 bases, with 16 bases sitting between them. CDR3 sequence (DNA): TGTGCCAGCAGCTTAGTTTGGTGGGGGCCCCAAGATACGCAGTATTTT. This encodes CASSLVWWGPQDTQYF.

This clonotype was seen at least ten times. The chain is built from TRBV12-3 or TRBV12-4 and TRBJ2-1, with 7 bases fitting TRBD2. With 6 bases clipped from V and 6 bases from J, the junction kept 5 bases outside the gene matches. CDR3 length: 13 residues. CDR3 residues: CASRPAGFNEQFF. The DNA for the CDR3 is TGTGCCAGCAGGCCAGCGGGATTCAATGAGCAGTTCTTC.

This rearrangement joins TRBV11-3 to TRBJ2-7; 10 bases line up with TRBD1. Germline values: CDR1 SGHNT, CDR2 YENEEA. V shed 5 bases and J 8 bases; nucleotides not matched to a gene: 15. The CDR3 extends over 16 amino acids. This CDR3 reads CASSNRDRGLGGQQYF. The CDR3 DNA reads TGTGCCAGCAGCAACCGAGACAGGGGGCTCGGAGGGCAGCAGTACTTC.

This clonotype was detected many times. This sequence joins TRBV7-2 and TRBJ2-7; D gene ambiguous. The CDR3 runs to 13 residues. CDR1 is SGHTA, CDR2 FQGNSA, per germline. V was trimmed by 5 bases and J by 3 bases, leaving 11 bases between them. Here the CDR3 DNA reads TGTGCCAGCAGCCTACCTATCTACTACGAGCAGTACTTC. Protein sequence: CASSLPIYYEQYF.

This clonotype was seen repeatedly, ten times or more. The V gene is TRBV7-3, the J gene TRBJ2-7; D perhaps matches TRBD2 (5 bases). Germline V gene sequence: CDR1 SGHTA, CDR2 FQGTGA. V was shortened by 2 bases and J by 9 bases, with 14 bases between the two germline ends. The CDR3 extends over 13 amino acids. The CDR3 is CASSLGPSAVQYF. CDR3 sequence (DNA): TGTGCCAGCAGCTTAGGACCCTCAGCGGTGCAGTACTTC. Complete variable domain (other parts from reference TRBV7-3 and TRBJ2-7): GAGVSQTPSNKVTEKGKYVELRCDPISGHTALYWYRQSLGQGPEFLIYFQGTGAADDSGLPNDRFFAVRPEGSVSTLKIQRTERGDSAVYLCASSLGPSAVQYFGPGTRLTVT.

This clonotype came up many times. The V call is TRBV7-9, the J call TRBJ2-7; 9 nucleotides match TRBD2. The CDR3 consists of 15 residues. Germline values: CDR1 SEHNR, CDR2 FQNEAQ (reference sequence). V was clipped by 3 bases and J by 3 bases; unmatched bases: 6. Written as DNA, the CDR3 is TGTGCCAGCAGCTTTCAAGCTAGCGGGAACTACGAGCAGTACTTC. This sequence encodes CASSFQASGNYEQYF.

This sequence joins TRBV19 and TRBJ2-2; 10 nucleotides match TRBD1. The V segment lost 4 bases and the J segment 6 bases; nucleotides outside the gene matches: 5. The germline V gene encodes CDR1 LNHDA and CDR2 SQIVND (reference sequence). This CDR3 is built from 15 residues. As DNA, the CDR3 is TGTGCCAGTAGTAACCGGGACAGGGGTCCCGGGGAGCTGTTTTTT. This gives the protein CASSNRDRGPGELFF.

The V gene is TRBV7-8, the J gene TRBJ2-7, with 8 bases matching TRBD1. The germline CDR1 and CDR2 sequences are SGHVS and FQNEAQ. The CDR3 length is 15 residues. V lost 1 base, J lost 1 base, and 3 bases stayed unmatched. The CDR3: CASSLDGTGSYEQYF. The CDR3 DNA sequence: TGTGCCAGCAGCTTAGATGGGACAGGATCCTACGAGCAGTACTTC.

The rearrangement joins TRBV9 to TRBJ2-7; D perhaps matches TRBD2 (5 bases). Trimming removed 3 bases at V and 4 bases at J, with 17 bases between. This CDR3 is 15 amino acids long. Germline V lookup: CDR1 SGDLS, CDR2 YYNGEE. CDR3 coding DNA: TGTGCCAGCAGCGCCACCGTTGGAGGATGGTACGAGCAGTACTTC. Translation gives CASSATVGGWYEQYF.

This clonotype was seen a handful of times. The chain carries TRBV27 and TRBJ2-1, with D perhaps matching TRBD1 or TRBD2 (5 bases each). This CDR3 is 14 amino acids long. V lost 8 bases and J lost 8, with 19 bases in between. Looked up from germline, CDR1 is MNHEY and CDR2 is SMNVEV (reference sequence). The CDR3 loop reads CASEAGPTGDEQFF. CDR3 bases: TGTGCCAGCGAGGCGGGCCCAACAGGAGATGAGCAGTTCTTC.

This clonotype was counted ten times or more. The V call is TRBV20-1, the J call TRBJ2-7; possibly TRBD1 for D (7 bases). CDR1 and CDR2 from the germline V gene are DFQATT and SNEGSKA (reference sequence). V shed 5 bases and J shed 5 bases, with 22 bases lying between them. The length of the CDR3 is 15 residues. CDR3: CSAYSLEGQNNEQYF. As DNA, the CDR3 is TGCAGTGCTTATAGTTTGGAGGGACAGAACAACGAGCAGTACTTC.

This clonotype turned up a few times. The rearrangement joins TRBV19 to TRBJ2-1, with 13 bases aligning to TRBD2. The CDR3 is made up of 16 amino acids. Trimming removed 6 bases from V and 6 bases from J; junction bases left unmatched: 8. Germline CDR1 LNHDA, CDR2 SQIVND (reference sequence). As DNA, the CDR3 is TGTGCCAGTAGATCGGGACTAGCGGGACCCCTCAATGAGCAGTTCTTC. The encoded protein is CASRSGLAGPLNEQFF. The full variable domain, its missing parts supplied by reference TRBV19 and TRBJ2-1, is DGGITQSPKYLFRKEGQNVTLSCEQNLNHDAMYWYRQDPGQGLRLIYYSQIVNDFQKGDIAEGYSVSREKKESFPLTVTSAQKNPTAFYLCASRSGLAGPLNEQFFGPGTRLTVL.

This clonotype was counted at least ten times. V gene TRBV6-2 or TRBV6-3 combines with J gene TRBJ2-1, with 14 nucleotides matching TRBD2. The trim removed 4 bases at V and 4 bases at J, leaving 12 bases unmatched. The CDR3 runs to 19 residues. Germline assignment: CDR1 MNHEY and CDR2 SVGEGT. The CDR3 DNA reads TGTGCCAGCAGTTCCCCGACTAGCGGGAGGGCCCTCGTTTACAATGAGCAGTTCTTC. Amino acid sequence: CASSSPTSGRALVYNEQFF.

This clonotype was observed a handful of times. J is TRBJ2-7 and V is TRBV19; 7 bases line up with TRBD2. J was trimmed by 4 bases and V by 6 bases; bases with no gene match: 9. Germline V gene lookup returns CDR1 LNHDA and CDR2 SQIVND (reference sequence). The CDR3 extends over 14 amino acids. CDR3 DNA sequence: TGTGCCAGTAGACTCGGGACTAAGGCATACGAGCAGTACTTC. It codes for CASRLGTKAYEQYF. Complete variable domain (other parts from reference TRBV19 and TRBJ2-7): DGGITQSPKYLFRKEGQNVTLSCEQNLNHDAMYWYRQDPGQGLRLIYYSQIVNDFQKGDIAEGYSVSREKKESFPLTVTSAQKNPTAFYLCASRLGTKAYEQYFGPGTRLTVT.

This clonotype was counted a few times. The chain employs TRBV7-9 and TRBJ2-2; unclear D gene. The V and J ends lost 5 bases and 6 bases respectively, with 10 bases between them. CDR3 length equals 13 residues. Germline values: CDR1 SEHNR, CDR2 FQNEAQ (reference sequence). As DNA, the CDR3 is TGTGCCAGCAGCCCGCAGTCCTCCGGGGAGCTGTTTTTT. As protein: CASSPQSSGELFF.

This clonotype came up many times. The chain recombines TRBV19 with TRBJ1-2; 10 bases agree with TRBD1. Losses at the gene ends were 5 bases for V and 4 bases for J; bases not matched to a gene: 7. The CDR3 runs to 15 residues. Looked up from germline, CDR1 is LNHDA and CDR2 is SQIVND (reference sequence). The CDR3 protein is CASSHRTGGFYGYTF. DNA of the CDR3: TGTGCCAGTAGTCATCGGACAGGGGGTTTCTATGGCTACACCTTC.

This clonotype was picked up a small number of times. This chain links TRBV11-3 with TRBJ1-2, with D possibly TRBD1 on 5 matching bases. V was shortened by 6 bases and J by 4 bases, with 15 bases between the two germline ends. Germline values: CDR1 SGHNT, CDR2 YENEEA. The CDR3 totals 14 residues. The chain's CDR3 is CASSQMSGVYGYTF. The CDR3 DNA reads TGTGCCAGCAGTCAGATGTCGGGGGTCTATGGCTACACCTTC.

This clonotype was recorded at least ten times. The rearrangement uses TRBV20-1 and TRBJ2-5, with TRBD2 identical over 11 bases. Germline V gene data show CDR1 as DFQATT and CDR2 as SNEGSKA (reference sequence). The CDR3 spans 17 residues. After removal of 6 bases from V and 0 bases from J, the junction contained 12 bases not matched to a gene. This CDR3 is CSALPDYSGRDQETQYF. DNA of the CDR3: TGCAGTGCCCTCCCCGACTATAGCGGGAGGGACCAAGAGACCCAGTACTTC.

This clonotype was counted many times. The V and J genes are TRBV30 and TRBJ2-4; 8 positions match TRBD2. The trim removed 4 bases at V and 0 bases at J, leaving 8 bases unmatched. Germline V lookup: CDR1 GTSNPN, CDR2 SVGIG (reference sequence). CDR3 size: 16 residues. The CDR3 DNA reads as TGTGCCTGGAACCAGCGGGAGATCCTAGCCAAAAACATTCAGTACTTC. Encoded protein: CAWNQREILAKNIQYF.

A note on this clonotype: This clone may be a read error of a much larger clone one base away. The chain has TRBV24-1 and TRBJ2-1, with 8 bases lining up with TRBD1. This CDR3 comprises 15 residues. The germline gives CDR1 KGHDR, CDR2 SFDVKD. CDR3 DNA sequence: TGTGCCACCAGTGACCGACAGGGGCGAAACAATGAGCGGTTCTTC. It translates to CATSDRQGRNNERFF.

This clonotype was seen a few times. The CDR3 DNA reads as TGTGCCAGCAGCTTAATCCGACTAGCGGGAGATCTCTACAATGAGCAGTTCTTC. The encoded protein is CASSLIRLAGDLYNEQFF. V gene TRBV7-3 combines with J gene TRBJ2-1; 12 nucleotides match TRBD2. Trimming at V came to 1 base and at J to 3 bases, leaving 7 bases not matched to a gene. This CDR3 is built from 18 residues. The germline CDR1 and CDR2 sequences are SGHTA and FQGTGA.

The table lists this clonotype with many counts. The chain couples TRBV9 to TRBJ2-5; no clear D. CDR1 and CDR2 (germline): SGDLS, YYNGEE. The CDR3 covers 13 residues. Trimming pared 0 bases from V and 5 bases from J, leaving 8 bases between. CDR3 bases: TGTGCCAGCAGCGTAGGAATTACGGAGACCCAGTACTTC. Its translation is CASSVGITETQYF.

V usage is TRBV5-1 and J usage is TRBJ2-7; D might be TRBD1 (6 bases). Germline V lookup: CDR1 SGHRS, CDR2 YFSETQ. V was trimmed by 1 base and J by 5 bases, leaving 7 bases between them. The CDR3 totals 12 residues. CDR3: CASSLNRDEQYF. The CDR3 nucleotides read TGCGCCAGCAGCTTGAACAGGGACGAGCAGTACTTC.

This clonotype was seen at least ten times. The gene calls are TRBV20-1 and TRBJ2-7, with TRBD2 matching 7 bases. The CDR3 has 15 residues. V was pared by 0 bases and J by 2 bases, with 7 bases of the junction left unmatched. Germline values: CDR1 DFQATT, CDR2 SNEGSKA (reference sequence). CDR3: CSARDPASGTYEQYF. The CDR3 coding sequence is TGCAGTGCTAGAGATCCGGCTAGCGGAACCTACGAGCAGTACTTC.

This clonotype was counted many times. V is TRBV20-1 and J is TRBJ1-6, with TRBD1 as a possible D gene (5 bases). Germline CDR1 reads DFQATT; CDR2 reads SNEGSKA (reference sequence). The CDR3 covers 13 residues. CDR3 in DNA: TGCAGCATCCGGGACGTAGATAATTCACCCCTCCACTTT. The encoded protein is CSIRDVDNSPLHF.

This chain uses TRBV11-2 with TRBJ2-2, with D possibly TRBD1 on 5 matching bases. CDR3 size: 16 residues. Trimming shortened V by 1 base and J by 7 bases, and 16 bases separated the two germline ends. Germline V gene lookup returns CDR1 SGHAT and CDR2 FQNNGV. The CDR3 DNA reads TGTGCCAGCAGCTTAGTAAAGGGGCCCGAGAACGGGGAGCTGTTTTTT. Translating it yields CASSLVKGPENGELFF.